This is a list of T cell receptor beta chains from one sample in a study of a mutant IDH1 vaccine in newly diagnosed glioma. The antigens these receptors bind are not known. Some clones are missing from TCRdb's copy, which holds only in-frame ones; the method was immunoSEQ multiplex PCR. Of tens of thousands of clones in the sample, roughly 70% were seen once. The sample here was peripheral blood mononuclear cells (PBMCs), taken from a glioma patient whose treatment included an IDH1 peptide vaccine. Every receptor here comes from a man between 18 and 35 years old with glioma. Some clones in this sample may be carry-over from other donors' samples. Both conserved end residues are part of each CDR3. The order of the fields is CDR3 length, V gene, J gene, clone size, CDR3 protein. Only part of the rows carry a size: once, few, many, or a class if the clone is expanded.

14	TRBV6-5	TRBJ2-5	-	CASSSRQGQETQYF
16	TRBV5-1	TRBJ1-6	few	CASSLTGGSYNSPLHF
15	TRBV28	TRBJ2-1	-	CASSLLLAFYNEQFF
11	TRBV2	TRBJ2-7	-	CASSGQGEQYF
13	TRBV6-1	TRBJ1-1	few	CASSWTGNTEAFF
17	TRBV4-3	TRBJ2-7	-	CASSQAYGRGPSYEQYF
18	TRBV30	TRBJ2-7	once	CAWTAKLIAGGGSYEQYF
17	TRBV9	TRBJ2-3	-	CASSPPEGAGGTDTQYF
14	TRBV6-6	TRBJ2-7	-	CASSYDAQGGEQYF
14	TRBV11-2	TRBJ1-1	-	CASSWGTLNTEAFF
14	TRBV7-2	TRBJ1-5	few	CASGDRAGNQPQHF
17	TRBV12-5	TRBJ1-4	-	CASGLVLVTPGREKLFF
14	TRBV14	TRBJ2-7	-	CASSQDRFSYEQYF
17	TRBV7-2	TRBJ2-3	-	CASSLFLRSGQTDTQYF
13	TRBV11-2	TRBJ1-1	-	CASSLGTNTEAFF
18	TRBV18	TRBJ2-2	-	CASSEINFAGYPAPELFF
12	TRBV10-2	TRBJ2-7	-	CASSGTGDEQYF
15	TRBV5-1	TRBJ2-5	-	CASSLTSGDTVTQYF
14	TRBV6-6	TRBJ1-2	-	CASSYSTGQGGYTF
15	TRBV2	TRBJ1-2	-	CASSETPGGYYGYTF
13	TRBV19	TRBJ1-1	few	CASSIGRHTEAFF
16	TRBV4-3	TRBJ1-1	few	CASSHSKGAENTEAFF
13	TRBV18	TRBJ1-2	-	CASSPGGYYGYTF
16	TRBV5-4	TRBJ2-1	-	CASSPPAGEAYNEQFF
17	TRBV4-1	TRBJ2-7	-	CASSQEWTSGRFYEQYF
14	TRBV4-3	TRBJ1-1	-	CASSRFRGDTEAFF
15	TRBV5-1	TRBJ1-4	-	CASSLGHTTNEKLFF
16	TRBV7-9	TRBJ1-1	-	CASSLNSRGMGTEAFF
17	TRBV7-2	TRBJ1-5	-	CASSLQPTANSNQPQHF
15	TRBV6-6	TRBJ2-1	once	CASTTLGSSYNEQFF
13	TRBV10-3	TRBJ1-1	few	CATTGTGGAGAFF
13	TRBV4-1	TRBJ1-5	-	CASSQFTEQPQHF
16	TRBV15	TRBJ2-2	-	CATSRPRGAGTGELFF
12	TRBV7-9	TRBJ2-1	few	CASRNAWNEQFF
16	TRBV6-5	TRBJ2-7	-	CASSYLSGTGTYEQYF